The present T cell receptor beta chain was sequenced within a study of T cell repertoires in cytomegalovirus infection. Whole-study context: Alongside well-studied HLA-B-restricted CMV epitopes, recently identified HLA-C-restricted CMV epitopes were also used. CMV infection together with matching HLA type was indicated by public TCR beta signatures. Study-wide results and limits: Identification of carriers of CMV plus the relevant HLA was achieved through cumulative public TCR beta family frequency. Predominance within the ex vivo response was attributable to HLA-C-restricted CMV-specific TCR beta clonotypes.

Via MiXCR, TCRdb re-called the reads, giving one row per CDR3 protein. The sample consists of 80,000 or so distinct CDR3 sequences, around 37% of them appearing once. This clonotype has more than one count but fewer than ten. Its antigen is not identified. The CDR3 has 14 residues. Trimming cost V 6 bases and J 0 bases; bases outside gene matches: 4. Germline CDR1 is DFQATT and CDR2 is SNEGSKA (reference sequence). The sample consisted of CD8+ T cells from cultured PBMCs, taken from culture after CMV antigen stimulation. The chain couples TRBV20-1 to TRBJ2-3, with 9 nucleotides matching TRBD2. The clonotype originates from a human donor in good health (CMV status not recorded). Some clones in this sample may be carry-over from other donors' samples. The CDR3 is CSALGLASTDTQYF. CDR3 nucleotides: TGCAGTGCCCTGGGACTAGCAAGCACAGATACGCAGTATTTT.